The T cell receptor beta chain described here comes from a study of Graves' ophthalmopathy and Graves' hyperthyroidism. No ophthalmopathy within 18 months of follow-up signified stable hyperthyroidism. Trimming took 5 bases from V and 4 from J, leaving 11 bases between them. The CDR3 has 13 residues. This clonotype was detected only a few times. As the template, RNA transcripts were used to amplify TCR beta CDR3 regions. HTBI primers served in a first-round RT-PCR, which a second-round multiplex PCR followed. One entry per CDR3 protein, called by TCRdb with MiXCR from the multiplex PCR reads. The table includes a few hundred thousand distinct CDR3 sequences, less than 20% detected once.

The receptor was derived from a woman under 30 with stable Graves' hyperthyroidism. This chain connects TRBV12-3 or TRBV12-4 to TRBJ2-5; D could derive from TRBD1 or TRBD2 (5 bases each). The sample consisted of peripheral blood. The CDR3 sequence: CASSRGVGETQYF. CDR3 DNA: TGTGCCAGCAGTCGAGGGGTGGGAGAGACCCAGTACTTC.